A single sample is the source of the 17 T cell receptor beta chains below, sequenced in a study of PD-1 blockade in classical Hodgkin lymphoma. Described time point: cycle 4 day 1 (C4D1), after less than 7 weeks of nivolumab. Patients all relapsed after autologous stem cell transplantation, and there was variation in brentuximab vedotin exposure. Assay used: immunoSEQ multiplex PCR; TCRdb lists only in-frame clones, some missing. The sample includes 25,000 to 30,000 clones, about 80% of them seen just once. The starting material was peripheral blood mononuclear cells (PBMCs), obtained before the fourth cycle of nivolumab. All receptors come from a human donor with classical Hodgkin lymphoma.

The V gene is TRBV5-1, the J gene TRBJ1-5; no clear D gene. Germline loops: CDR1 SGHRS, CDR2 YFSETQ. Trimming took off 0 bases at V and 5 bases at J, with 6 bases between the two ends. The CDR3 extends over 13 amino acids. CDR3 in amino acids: CASSLGGYQPQHF. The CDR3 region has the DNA TGCGCCAGCAGCTTGGGGGGATATCAGCCCCAGCATTTT. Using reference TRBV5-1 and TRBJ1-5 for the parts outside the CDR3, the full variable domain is KAGVTQTPRYLIKTRGQQVTLSCSPISGHRSVSWYQQTPGQGLQFLFEYFSETQRNKGNFPGRFSGRQFSNSRSEMNVSTLELGDSALYLCASSLGGYQPQHFGDGTRLSIL.

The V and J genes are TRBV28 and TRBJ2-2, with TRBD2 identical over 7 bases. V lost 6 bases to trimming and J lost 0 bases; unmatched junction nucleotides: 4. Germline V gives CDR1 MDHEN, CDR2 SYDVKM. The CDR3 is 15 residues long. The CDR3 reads CASSLGGTNTGELFF. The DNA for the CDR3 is TGTGCCAGCAGCTTGGGGGGGACGAACACCGGGGAGCTGTTTTTT.

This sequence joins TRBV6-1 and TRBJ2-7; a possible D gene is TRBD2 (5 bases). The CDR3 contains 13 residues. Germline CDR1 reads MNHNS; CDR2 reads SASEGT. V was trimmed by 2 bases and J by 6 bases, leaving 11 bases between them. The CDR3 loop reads CASSELGEGEQYF. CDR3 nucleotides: TGTGCCAGCAGTGAACTGGGCGAGGGCGAGCAGTACTTC.

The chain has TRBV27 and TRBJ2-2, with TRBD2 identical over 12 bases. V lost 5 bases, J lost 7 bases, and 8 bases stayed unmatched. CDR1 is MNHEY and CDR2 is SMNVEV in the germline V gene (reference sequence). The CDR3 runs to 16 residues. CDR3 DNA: TGTGCCAGCAGTAAACTAGCGGGAGGTTACGGCGGGGAGCTGTTTTTT. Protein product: CASSKLAGGYGGELFF.

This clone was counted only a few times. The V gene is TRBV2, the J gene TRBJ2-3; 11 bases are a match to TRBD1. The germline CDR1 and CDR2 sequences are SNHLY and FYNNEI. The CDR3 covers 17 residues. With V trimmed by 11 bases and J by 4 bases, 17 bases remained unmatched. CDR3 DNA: TGTGCCCTCAGTGAGGGAAAGATGGGACAGGGGGCAGATACGCAGTATTTT. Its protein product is CALSEGKMGQGADTQYF.

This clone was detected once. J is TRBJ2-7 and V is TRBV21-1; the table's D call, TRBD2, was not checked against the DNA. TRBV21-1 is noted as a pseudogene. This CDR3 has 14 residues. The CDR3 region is CASSKGSLIYEQYF. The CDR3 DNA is TGTGCCAGCAGCAAAGGGAGCCTCATCTACGAGCAGTACTTC.

This chain's CDR3 is CASTGTGDQPQHF. As DNA, the CDR3 is TGTGCCAGCACCGGGACAGGGGATCAGCCCCAGCATTTT. The rearrangement uses TRBV6-1 and TRBJ1-5; 10 bases are a match to TRBD1. The germline V gene has CDR1 MNHNS and CDR2 SASEGT. This CDR3 is built from 13 residues. Trimming cost V 7 bases and J 5 bases; bases outside gene matches: 2.

DNA of the CDR3: TGTGCCAGCAGGTCGTCCGAATCGAACACTGAAGCTTTCTTT. As protein: CASRSSESNTEAFF. The chain combines TRBV6-6 with TRBJ1-1; D is ambiguous. Germline lookup yields CDR1 MNHNY and CDR2 SVGAGI (reference sequence). V was shortened by 6 bases and J by 1 base, with 12 bases between the two germline ends. This CDR3 is 14 amino acids long.

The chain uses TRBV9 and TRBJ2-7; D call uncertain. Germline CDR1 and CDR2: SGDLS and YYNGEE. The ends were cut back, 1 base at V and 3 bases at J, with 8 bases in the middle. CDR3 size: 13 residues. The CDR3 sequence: CASSVTGGYEQYF. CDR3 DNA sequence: TGTGCCAGCAGCGTAACCGGCGGCTACGAGCAGTACTTC.

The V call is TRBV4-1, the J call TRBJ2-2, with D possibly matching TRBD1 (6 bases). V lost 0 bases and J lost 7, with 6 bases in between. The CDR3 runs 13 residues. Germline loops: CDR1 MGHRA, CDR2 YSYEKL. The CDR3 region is CASSQDRGGELFF. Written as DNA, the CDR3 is TGCGCCAGCAGCCAAGACAGGGGCGGGGAGCTGTTTTTT.

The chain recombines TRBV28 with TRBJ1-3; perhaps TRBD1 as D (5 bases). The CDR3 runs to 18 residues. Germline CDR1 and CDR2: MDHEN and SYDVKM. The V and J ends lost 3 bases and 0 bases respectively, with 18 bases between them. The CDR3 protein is CASSFPRGAANSGNTIYF. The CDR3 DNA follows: TGTGCCAGCAGTTTTCCTCGGGGCGCGGCAAACTCTGGAAACACCATATATTTT. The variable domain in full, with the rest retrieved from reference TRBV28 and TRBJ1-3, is DVKVTQSSRYLVKRTGEKVFLECVQDMDHENMFWYRQDPGLGLRLIYFSYDVKMKEKGDIPEGYSVSREKKERFSLILESASTNQTSMYLCASSFPRGAANSGNTIYFGEGSWLTVV.

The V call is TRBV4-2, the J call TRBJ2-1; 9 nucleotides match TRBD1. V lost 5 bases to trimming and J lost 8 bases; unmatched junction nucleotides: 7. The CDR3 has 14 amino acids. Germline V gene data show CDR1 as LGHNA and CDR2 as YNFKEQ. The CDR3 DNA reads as TGTGCCAGCAGCGTCCGGGACAGGGCTGATGAGCAGTTCTTC. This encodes CASSVRDRADEQFF.

CDR3 protein: CASSLSQGVYEQYF. The CDR3 bases are TGTGCCAGCAGCTTATCGCAGGGAGTGTACGAGCAGTACTTC. The V call is TRBV5-5, the J call TRBJ2-7; perhaps D is TRBD1 or TRBD2 (5 bases each). CDR1 and CDR2 (germline): SGHKS, YYEKEE (reference sequence). This CDR3 spans 14 amino acids. V shed 2 bases and J shed 4 bases, with 13 bases lying between them.

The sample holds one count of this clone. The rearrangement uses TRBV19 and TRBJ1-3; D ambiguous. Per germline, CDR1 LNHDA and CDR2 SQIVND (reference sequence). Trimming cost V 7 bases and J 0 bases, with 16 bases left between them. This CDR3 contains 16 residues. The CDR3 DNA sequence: TGTGCCAGTATGCTTCGAACGGGCTACTCTGGAAACACCATATATTTT. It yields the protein CASMLRTGYSGNTIYF.

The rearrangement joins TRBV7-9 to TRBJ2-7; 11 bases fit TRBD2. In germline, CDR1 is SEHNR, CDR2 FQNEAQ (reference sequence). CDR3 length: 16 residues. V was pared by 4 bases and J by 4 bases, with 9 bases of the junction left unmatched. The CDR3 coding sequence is TGTGCCAGCAGCTCATCACTTAGCGGGAGGGTGTACGAGCAGTACTTC. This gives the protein CASSSSLSGRVYEQYF.

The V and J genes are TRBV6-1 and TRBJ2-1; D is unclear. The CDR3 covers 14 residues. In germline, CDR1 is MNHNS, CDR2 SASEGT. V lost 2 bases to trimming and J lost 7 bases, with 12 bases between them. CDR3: CASSEIGIRNEQFF. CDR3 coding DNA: TGTGCCAGCAGTGAAATTGGTATTCGGAATGAGCAGTTCTTC.

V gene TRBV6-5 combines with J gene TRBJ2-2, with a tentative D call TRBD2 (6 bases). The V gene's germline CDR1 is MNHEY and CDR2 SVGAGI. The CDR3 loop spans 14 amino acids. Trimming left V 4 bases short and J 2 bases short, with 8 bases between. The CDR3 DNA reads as TGTGCCAGCAGTTGGAGGGAAAACACCGGGGAGCTGTTTTTT. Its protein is CASSWRENTGELFF.